These 14 T cell receptor beta chains were all obtained from the same sample, sequenced in a study of blood T cell repertoires in COVID-19. Data came from immunoSEQ multiplex PCR; TCRdb stores just in-frame clones and leaves some out. The table records under 110,000 clones, 65% to 75% of them present only once. Specimen: peripheral blood. These TCRs come from a human donor with acute or convalescent COVID-19. The donor label of this sample is uncertain.

V gene TRBV6-1 combines with J gene TRBJ1-2, with D possibly being TRBD1 (5 bases). This CDR3 is built from 13 residues. The V end was cut by 1 base, the J end by 8 bases, with 11 bases between. Germline values: CDR1 MNHNS, CDR2 SASEGT. Here the CDR3 DNA reads TGTGCCAGCAGTGAAGAAGGGGCGGTCGGCTACACCTTC. Its translation: CASSEEGAVGYTF.

This sequence joins TRBV30 and TRBJ2-3; a weak D match, TRBD2 (6 bases). The ends were cut back, 0 bases at V and 2 bases at J, with 15 bases in the middle. Germline CDR1 GTSNPN, CDR2 SVGIG (reference sequence). The CDR3 is 16 residues long. CDR3 coding DNA: TGTGCCTGGAGTGTAAAGGGACTTAGGCACACAGATACGCAGTATTTT. The encoded protein is CAWSVKGLRHTDTQYF. Together with reference TRBV30 and TRBJ2-3, the CDR3 gives the full variable domain: SQTIHQWPATLVQPVGSPLSLECTVEGTSNPNLYWYRQAAGRGLQLLFYSVGIGQISSEVPQNLSASRPQDRQFILSSKKLLLSDSGFYLCAWSVKGLRHTDTQYFGPGTRLTVL.

The rearrangement joins TRBV9 to TRBJ1-1; D is uncertain. Germline CDR1 reads SGDLS; CDR2 reads YYNGEE. V shed 2 bases and J shed 1 base, with 6 bases lying between them. There are 13 residues in the CDR3. CDR3 sequence: CASSVNGNTEAFF. The CDR3 nucleotides read TGTGCCAGCAGCGTCAACGGGAACACTGAAGCTTTCTTT. Combining the CDR3 with reference TRBV9 and TRBJ1-1 gives the whole variable domain DSGVTQTPKHLITATGQRVTLRCSPRSGDLSVYWYQQSLDQGLQFLIQYYNGEERAKGNILERFSAQQFPDLHSELNLSSLELGDSALYFCASSVNGNTEAFFGQGTRLTVV.

This clone was counted between two and nine times. The chain combines TRBV6-6 with TRBJ2-3; the D gene is possibly TRBD1 (5 bases). V lost 2 bases and J 2 bases, leaving 8 bases between the germline ends. Germline CDR1 MNHNY, CDR2 SVGAGI (reference sequence). The CDR3 has 14 amino acids. The CDR3 nucleotides are TGTGCCAGCAGTTACGTGACAGCCACAGATACGCAGTATTTT. Protein product: CASSYVTATDTQYF.

The chain is built from TRBV6-5 and TRBJ2-6; D perhaps matches TRBD1 (5 bases). Trimming pared 2 bases from V and 4 bases from J, leaving 9 bases between. CDR1 and CDR2 (germline): MNHEY, SVGAGI. The CDR3 has 15 residues. Written as DNA, the CDR3 is TGTGCCAGCAGTTACGACAGACAAGGGGCCAACGTCCTGACTTTC. Translated: CASSYDRQGANVLTF.

This clone has a handful of counts. The chain is built from TRBV18 and TRBJ2-1, with a tentative D call TRBD1 (5 bases). CDR1 KGHSH and CDR2 LQKENI come from the germline V gene. The germline V and J ends were trimmed by 2 bases and 8 bases, with 16 bases remaining between them. The CDR3 extends over 15 amino acids. The CDR3 loop reads CASSPLQVRWDEQFF. The DNA for the CDR3 is TGTGCCAGCTCACCATTACAGGTTCGGTGGGATGAGCAGTTCTTC. Filled out from reference TRBV18 and TRBJ2-1, the complete variable domain reads NAGVMQNPRHLVRRRGQEARLRCSPMKGHSHVYWYRQLPEEGLKFMVYLQKENIIDESGMPKERFSAEFPKEGPSILRIQQVVRGDSAAYFCASSPLQVRWDEQFFGPGTRLTVL.

V gene TRBV2 combines with J gene TRBJ2-3; 12 nucleotides match TRBD1. CDR1 SNHLY and CDR2 FYNNEI come from the germline V gene. The V and J ends lost 6 bases and 5 bases, in that order; junction bases with no gene match: 6. The CDR3 covers 15 residues. DNA of the CDR3: TGTGCCAGCAGGCCGGGACAGGGGGCAATAGATACGCAGTATTTT. Encoded protein: CASRPGQGAIDTQYF.

The rearrangement joins TRBV19 to TRBJ1-5; 11 bases fit TRBD1. The V gene's germline CDR1 is LNHDA and CDR2 SQIVND (reference sequence). Losses at the gene ends were 0 bases for V and 2 bases for J; bases not matched to a gene: 9. The CDR3 consists of 19 residues. DNA of the CDR3: TGTGCCAGTAGTATAGATCGGACAGGGGGCCTTTCGCGCAATCAGCCCCAGCATTTT. This encodes CASSIDRTGGLSRNQPQHF.

V and J are TRBV2 and TRBJ1-2; a weak D match, TRBD1 (6 bases). The ends were cut back, 3 bases at V and 5 bases at J, with 13 bases in the middle. The CDR3 contains 14 residues. Per germline, CDR1 SNHLY and CDR2 FYNNEI. CDR3 sequence reads: CASSDQGRFYGYTF. In DNA form, the CDR3 reads TGTGCCAGCAGTGATCAGGGGCGCTTTTATGGCTACACCTTC.

This clone was picked up many times. The chain uses TRBV19 and TRBJ1-1, with 10 bases identical to TRBD1. Germline V gives CDR1 LNHDA, CDR2 SQIVND (reference sequence). V trimming: 5 bases; J trimming: 5 bases; junction bases outside the gene matches: 8. The length of the CDR3 is 15 residues. DNA for the CDR3: TGTGCCAGTAGTCCCTGGACAGGGGGAAGAACTGAAGCTTTCTTT. Its translation: CASSPWTGGRTEAFF.

The chain combines TRBV29-1 with TRBJ1-2; 8 bases map to TRBD1. Germline lookup yields CDR1 SQVTM and CDR2 ANQGSEA. CDR3 length equals 11 residues. CDR3 region: CSFQGADGYTF. The CDR3 coding sequence is TGCAGTTTTCAGGGGGCTGATGGCTACACCTTC.

The chain uses TRBV5-4 and TRBJ2-2; 8 bases are a match to TRBD2. The CDR3 has 16 amino acids. The trim removed 2 bases at V and 1 base at J, leaving 4 bases unmatched. From germline, CDR1 is SGHNT and CDR2 YYREEE (reference sequence). The DNA of the CDR3 is TGTGCCAGCAGCTTCTGGCGGGGGGTGAACACCGGGGAGCTGTTTTTT. It translates to CASSFWRGVNTGELFF.

V gene TRBV3-1 (or the pseudogene TRBV3-2) combines with J gene TRBJ1-2; D call uncertain. The germline gives CDR1 LGHDT, CDR2 YNNKEL (reference sequence). This CDR3 spans 14 amino acids. V gave up 2 bases and J gave up 0 bases, with 7 bases separating them. CDR3 region: CASSQRQANYGYTF. The CDR3 region has the DNA TGTGCCAGCAGCCAAAGGCAGGCTAACTATGGCTACACCTTC.

This clone was seen once. This CDR3 is CASSRQGQQTNQPQHF. The CDR3 bases are TGTGCCAGTAGTCGACAGGGTCAGCAAACCAATCAGCCCCAGCATTTT. The chain has TRBV19 and TRBJ1-5; 7 nucleotides align to TRBD1. The CDR3 contains 16 residues. Per the germline V gene, CDR1 is LNHDA and CDR2 is SQIVND (reference sequence). The trim removed 5 bases at V and 3 bases at J, leaving 10 bases unmatched.